The source of this T cell receptor (beta chain) is a study of human T cells and chemical hapten exposure. TCRdb re-analysed the RACE reads in MiXCR, keeping a single row per CDR3 protein. The sample includes about 54,000 distinct CDR3 sequences, around 9.5% of them seen just once. Noted time point: patch test 2, 6 weeks after DPC sensitization. Sample treatment: therapeutic diphenylcyclopropenone sensitization with weekly scalp DPC. This clonotype was detected many times. V shed 3 bases and J shed 0 bases, with 9 bases lying between them. The CDR3 covers 15 residues. Per the germline V gene, CDR1 is LGHDT and CDR2 is YNNKEL (reference sequence).

The clonotype comes from a woman in her forties or fifties with alopecia areata. Some clones in this sample may be carry-over from other donors' samples. This material consisted of whole blood, taken in connection with sensitization to the hapten diphenylcyclopropenone (DPC). The chain has TRBV3-1 and TRBJ2-1, with a tentative D call TRBD1 (5 bases). CDR3 in amino acids: CASSQDTNSYNEQFF. The CDR3 bases are TGTGCCAGCAGCCAGGACACTAACTCCTACAATGAGCAGTTCTTC.